This is a list of T cell receptor beta chains from one sample in a study of blood T cell repertoires in COVID-19. Profiled with immunoSEQ multiplex PCR; TCRdb holds only in-frame clones, not every one. The data contain fewer than 350,000 clones, around 88% of them singletons. The source material was peripheral blood. The receptor set was obtained from a woman in her twenties or thirties with COVID-19, enrolled during active disease. The CDR3 runs from the conserved cysteine through the conserved F or W. D genes are given only for firm matches. Size values are once, few and many counts, or a class for expanded clones, and some rows have none.

CASSLGATINTGELFF,TGTGCCAGCAGCTTAGGGGCCACGATAAACACCGGGGAGCTGTTTTTT,.,TRBV7-2,.,TRBJ2-2
CASSDRGTGLHGYTF,TGTGCCAGCAGTGACCGCGGGACAGGGTTACACGGCTACACCTTC,.,TRBV6-4,TRBD1,TRBJ1-2
CASSPGTGNQPQHF,TGCGCCAGCAGCCCCGGGACAGGGAACCAGCCCCAGCATTTT,.,TRBV5-1,TRBD1,TRBJ1-5
CASSTQRQLAGSRISTQYF,TGTGCCAGCAGCACGCAACGACAACTAGCGGGGTCGCGTATTTCGACCCAGTACTTC,.,TRBV7-9,TRBD2,TRBJ2-5
CASSSTGGPHSGNTIYF,TGTGCCAGCAGCTCCACCGGGGGGCCACACTCTGGAAACACCATATATTTT,once,TRBV28,.,TRBJ1-3
CSVEAPSRYGQGRFF,TGCAGCGTTGAAGCCCCCTCTCGTTACGGACAGGGTCGGTTCTTC,.,TRBV29-1,TRBD1,TRBJ2-1
CASSRPEQGVYGYTF,TGTGCCAGTAGTAGACCTGAACAGGGAGTATATGGCTACACCTTC,.,TRBV19,.,TRBJ1-2
CASSARVRGRAAFF,TGTGCCAGCAGCGCTAGGGTGAGGGGGCGCGCAGCTTTCTTT,.,TRBV5-6,TRBD1,TRBJ1-1
CASATGNGQPQHF,TGTGCCAGCGCCACGGGGAATGGACAGCCCCAGCATTTT,.,TRBV27,.,TRBJ1-5
CASSRTGTGMGNEQFF,TGTGCCAGTAGTCGCACCGGGACAGGGATGGGAAATGAGCAGTTCTTC,.,TRBV19,TRBD1,TRBJ2-1
CASSGGQASSYEQYF,TGTGCCAGCAGCGGGGGACAGGCTAGCTCCTACGAGCAGTACTTC,few,TRBV5-6,TRBD1,TRBJ2-7
CASSYRGNSPLHF,TGTGCCAGCAGTTACAGGGGTAATTCACCCCTCCACTTT,.,TRBV27,TRBD1,TRBJ1-6
CASSLRGVPETQYF,TGTGCCAGCAGCTTACGGGGGGTTCCAGAGACCCAGTACTTC,.,TRBV5-4,TRBD2,TRBJ2-5
CASSQVVSGVVSNEQFF,TGTGCCAGCAGCCAGGTTGTCAGCGGGGTAGTTTCCAATGAGCAGTTCTTC,.,TRBV3-1/TRBV3-2,TRBD2,TRBJ2-1
CASSQDPGRYGYTF,TGCGCCAGCAGCCAAGACCCAGGCCGCTATGGCTACACCTTC,.,TRBV4-3,.,TRBJ1-2
CSVGGLAGVETQYF,TGCAGCGTTGGGGGACTAGCGGGGGTGGAGACCCAGTACTTC,.,TRBV29-1,TRBD2,TRBJ2-5
CASSPPGGWVYGYTF,TGTGCCAGCAGCCCCCCAGGGGGCTGGGTCTATGGCTACACCTTC,.,TRBV14,TRBD1,TRBJ1-2
CASSQEGDVTGGGYTF,TGTGCCAGCAGCCAAGAAGGGGACGTGACAGGGGGTGGCTACACCTTC,.,TRBV4-2,TRBD1,TRBJ1-2
CASSHRSRYNEQFF,TGTGCCAGCAGCCATAGGTCGAGGTACAATGAGCAGTTCTTC,.,TRBV3-1/TRBV3-2,.,TRBJ2-1
CASIPGGLNTEAFF,TGTGCCAGCATACCGGGGGGGTTGAACACTGAAGCTTTCTTT,.,TRBV7-2,.,TRBJ1-1